These 30 T cell receptor beta chains came from one sample sequenced in a study of T cells in women clearing cervical HPV infection. The assay was immunoSEQ multiplex PCR, and TCRdb's table has in-frame clones only and misses some. This sample's table reports more than 20,000 clones. Sequencing was carried out using blood buffy coat. These receptor sequences come from a woman between 18 and 69 years old with a cervical HPV16 infection that either progressed to CIN3+ or cleared (not recorded which).

On this clone itself: The CDR3 end is not reached by the read, which stops 3 residues before it; the germline J gene fills it in. The chain combines TRBV6-2 or TRBV6-3 with TRBJ2-7; 10 bases agree with TRBD1. Germline assignment: CDR1 MNHEY and CDR2 SVGEGT. The V segment lost 8 bases and the J segment 5 bases; nucleotides outside the gene matches: 15. This CDR3 region has 16 residues. The CDR3: CASRVDLDRGRDEQYF. Incomplete CDR3 DNA: TGTGCCAGCCGGGTCGACTTAGACAGGGGGCGCGACGAG.

With respect to this clone: Read data end 3 residues before the CDR3 end; the end is taken from the germline J gene. The chain is built from TRBV7-3 and TRBJ2-1, with a tentative D call TRBD2 (7 bases). CDR1 SGHTA and CDR2 FQGTGA come from the germline V gene. The CDR3 has 15 amino acids. Trimming took 2 bases from V and 4 from J, leaving 12 bases between them. Here the CDR3 reads CASSLFGGLYNEQFF. CDR3 bases read: TGTGCCAGCAGCTTATTCGGGGGGCTGTACAATGAG.

A word on this clone: The CDR3 is cut off 3 residues early in the read; its end comes from the germline J gene. V and J are TRBV19 and TRBJ1-5, with 10 bases that match TRBD1. Losses at the gene ends were 7 bases for V and 3 bases for J; bases not matched to a gene: 3. Germline loops: CDR1 LNHDA, CDR2 SQIVND (reference sequence). The CDR3 is made up of 14 amino acids. The covered CDR3 bases are TGTGCCAGTATGGGACAGGGGATCAATCAGCCC. It yields the protein CASMGQGINQP. The CDR3 in full is CASMGQGINQPQHF.

A note on this clone: The read ends 3 residues early relative to the CDR3; the germline J gene fills the gap. The genes are TRBV20-1 and TRBJ2-7; 10 bases map to TRBD2. Germline trimming cut 4 bases from V and 6 bases from J; bases unmatched to any gene: 15. The CDR3 runs to 16 residues. The germline V gene has CDR1 DFQATT and CDR2 SNEGSKA (reference sequence). Incomplete CDR3 DNA: TGCAGTGCTAAGCTAGCGGGGGCTTTGGGGGGAGTCGAG. Translated, it gives CSAKLAGALGGVE. The whole CDR3 protein is CSAKLAGALGGVEQYF.

Regarding this clone: The CDR3 is cut off 3 residues early in the read; its end comes from the germline J gene. The chain recombines TRBV12-3 or TRBV12-4 with TRBJ2-7; 8 nucleotides align to TRBD2. This CDR3 comprises 16 residues. V was clipped by 6 bases and J by 2 bases; unmatched bases: 12. CDR3 DNA, as far as it was read: TGTGCCAGCAGCCGGGAGGGCGCGGGGGACACCTACGAG. Amino acid sequence: CASSREGAGDTYE. Given in full, the CDR3 is CASSREGAGDTYEQYF.

Of note for this clone: The read ends 3 residues shy of where the CDR3 ends; the end is completed using the germline J gene. The J gene is TRBJ2-1, the V gene TRBV19; 8 bases fit TRBD1. The CDR3 totals 15 residues. V lost 5 bases to trimming and J lost 2 bases; unmatched junction nucleotides: 5. Germline CDR1 reads LNHDA; CDR2 reads SQIVND (reference sequence). The DNA read from the CDR3 is TGTGCCAGTAGTTTGGGACAGGCGGCCTACAATGAG. Translating gives CASSLGQAAYNE. The entire CDR3 reads CASSLGQAAYNEQFF.

Notes on this clone: The observed sequence ends 3 residues before the CDR3 terminus, with the missing tail filled in from the germline J gene. This chain links TRBV5-1 with TRBJ2-5, with 9 nucleotides matching TRBD1. J was trimmed by 4 bases and V by 9 bases; bases with no gene match: 13. The CDR3 consists of 15 residues. Germline values: CDR1 SGHRS, CDR2 YFSETQ. CDR3 in amino acids: CATKRTGDGGETQYF. The CDR3 bases that were read are TGCGCCACCAAAAGGACAGGGGATGGGGGAGAGACC.

Comment on this clone: The missing CDR3 end, 3 residues past where the read stops, is filled in from the germline J gene. The chain joins TRBV9 to TRBJ2-5; 7 nucleotides align to TRBD1. Germline CDR1 reads SGDLS; CDR2 reads YYNGEE. The CDR3 totals 16 residues. The J segment lost 3 bases and the V segment lost 3 bases, leaving 11 bases of the junction unmatched. This CDR3 reads CASSASLGDRKETQYF. CDR3 bases read: TGTGCCAGCAGCGCTTCCCTGGGGGACAGAAAAGAGACC.

Of note for this clone: The read finishes 3 residues shy of the CDR3 end, and the germline J gene is used to complete it. J is TRBJ1-2 and V is TRBV6-2 or TRBV6-3; 8 positions agree with TRBD1. CDR3 length: 13 residues. Germline assignment: CDR1 MNHEY and CDR2 SVGEGT. CDR3 DNA (partial): TGTGCCAGCAGACAGGGGGGAACCTACGAC. It codes for CASRQGGTYD. The full CDR3 protein reads CASRQGGTYDYTF.

Notes on this clone: The read falls 3 residues short of the CDR3 end, and the missing part is taken from the germline J gene. The chain joins TRBV19 to TRBJ2-1; D might be TRBD1 (6 bases). Germline V CDR1 and CDR2: LNHDA, SQIVND (reference sequence). The ends were cut back, 6 bases at V and 0 bases at J, with 18 bases in the middle. This CDR3 is 17 amino acids long. The sequenced part of the CDR3 DNA is TGTGCCAGTAGACGACAGGCGGTGGGAAGCTCCTACAATGAG. As protein: CASRRQAVGSSYNE. The whole CDR3 sequence is CASRRQAVGSSYNEQFF.

Details on this clone: The sequenced fragment ends 3 residues before the CDR3 boundary, so the rest is inferred from the germline J gene. The rearrangement joins TRBV6-2 or TRBV6-3 to TRBJ1-2, with 8 bases fitting TRBD1. The CDR3 is 12 residues long. The germline gives CDR1 MNHEY, CDR2 SVGEGT. The sequenced part of the CDR3 DNA is TGTGCCAGCAGCAAACCAGGGGGCGGC. It specifies CASSKPGGG. The full-length CDR3 reads as CASSKPGGGYTF.

Worth noting for this clone: The read is 3 residues too short to cover the CDR3 end, so that end is filled in from the germline J gene. This sequence joins TRBV19 and TRBJ1-1; D is unresolved. This CDR3 spans 16 amino acids. V lost 3 bases to trimming and J lost 1 base, with 15 bases between them. Germline V gene lookup returns CDR1 LNHDA and CDR2 SQIVND (reference sequence). CDR3 loop: CASSIGPLGANTEAFF. The CDR3 bases that were read are TGTGCCAGTAGTATCGGTCCCCTGGGCGCGAACACTGAA. Combining the CDR3 with reference TRBV19 and TRBJ1-1 gives the whole variable domain DGGITQSPKYLFRKEGQNVTLSCEQNLNHDAMYWYRQDPGQGLRLIYYSQIVNDFQKGDIAEGYSVSREKKESFPLTVTSAQKNPTAFYLCASSIGPLGANTEAFFGQGTRLTVV.

In the case of this clone: The read finishes 3 residues shy of the CDR3 end, and the germline J gene is used to complete it. The chain has TRBV5-6 and TRBJ2-7, with 9 bases identical to TRBD1. Germline V gene data show CDR1 as SGHDT and CDR2 as YYEEEE. The V segment lost 0 bases and the J segment 6 bases; nucleotides outside the gene matches: 4. The CDR3 has 14 residues. The sequenced part of the CDR3 DNA is TGTGCCAGCAGCTTGGGGACAGGGGATGGCGAG. Translation: CASSLGTGDGE. The entire CDR3 sequence reads CASSLGTGDGEQYF.

On this clone: The CDR3 end is not reached by the read, which stops 3 residues before it; the germline J gene fills it in. The gene calls are TRBV2 and TRBJ1-2, with TRBD1 as a possible D gene (6 bases). This CDR3 has 13 amino acids. Germline CDR1 SNHLY, CDR2 FYNNEI. CDR3: CATRGGSSGGYTF. The covered CDR3 bases are TGTGCCACAAGGGGGGGCTCCAGCGGAGGC.

About this clone itself: From the germline J gene comes the end of the CDR3, since the read stops 3 residues before it. The rearrangement joins TRBV20-1 to TRBJ2-7; TRBD2 aligns across 8 bases. The CDR3 extends over 14 amino acids. Losses at the gene ends were 5 bases for V and 4 bases for J; bases not matched to a gene: 10. Germline-derived CDR1 and CDR2 are DFQATT and SNEGSKA (reference sequence). The covered CDR3 bases are TGCAGTGCTCCCCGGGGGGGCAATTTTTACGAG. It is translated as CSAPRGGNFYE. The whole CDR3 is CSAPRGGNFYEQYF.

As to this clone: The CDR3 end falls 3 residues outside the read, so it is completed with the germline J gene. The V gene is TRBV7-9, the J gene TRBJ2-2; TRBD1 is a possible D gene (6 bases). The CDR3 runs to 14 residues. Looked up from germline, CDR1 is SEHNR and CDR2 is FQNEAQ (reference sequence). V was clipped by 5 bases and J by 3 bases, with 10 bases between them. The CDR3 bases that were read are TGTGCCAGCAGCCCCAGGGGAGACACCGGGGAG. This gives the protein CASSPRGDTGE. The whole CDR3 sequence reads CASSPRGDTGELFF.

The CDR3 sequence is CASTFAAGGFQPQHF. The sequenced CDR3 bases are TGTGCCAGCACCTTTGCGGCAGGGGGCTTTCAGCCC. The chain recombines TRBV2 with TRBJ1-5; 8 nucleotides align to TRBD1. Read coverage stops 3 residues before the CDR3 terminus; the germline J gene supplies the remainder. The V gene's germline CDR1 is SNHLY and CDR2 FYNNEI. The V and J ends lost 7 bases and 6 bases, in that order; junction bases with no gene match: 11. CDR3 length: 15 amino acids.

As regards this clone: The read ends 3 residues before the CDR3 terminus; that terminus is restored from the germline J gene. V usage is TRBV7-3 and J usage is TRBJ2-1; tentative D call: TRBD2 (6 bases). V lost 4 bases to trimming and J lost 0 bases, with 10 bases between them. This CDR3 spans 15 amino acids. In germline, CDR1 is SGHTA, CDR2 FQGTGA. The sequenced part of the CDR3 DNA is TGTGCCAGCAGCTCTCTAGCGAGCTCCTACAATGAG. It translates to CASSSLASSYNE. The complete CDR3 reads CASSSLASSYNEQFF.

As concerns this clone: The read finishes 3 residues shy of the CDR3 end, and the germline J gene is used to complete it. The J gene is TRBJ1-5, the V gene TRBV20-1; D unresolved. Germline assignment: CDR1 DFQATT and CDR2 SNEGSKA (reference sequence). The CDR3 is made up of 12 amino acids. The V gene lost 6 bases and the J gene lost 2 bases, with 8 bases spanning the gap. The CDR3 is CSAKLGNQPQHF. Partial CDR3 DNA: TGCAGTGCCAAACTAGGCAATCAGCCC.

A note on this clone: Sequencing ends 3 residues short of the CDR3 end; the germline J gene provides the rest. This chain joins TRBV18 and TRBJ1-2, with TRBD1 as a possible D gene (6 bases). This CDR3 spans 16 amino acids. The germline gives CDR1 KGHSH, CDR2 LQKENI. CDR3 protein: CASSMLAGGLTDTYTF. CDR3 DNA (partial): TGTGCCAGCTCAATGCTAGCGGGGGGGCTCACAGATACC.

On this clone itself: From the germline J gene comes the end of the CDR3, since the read stops 3 residues before it. The V and J genes are TRBV19 and TRBJ2-1, with TRBD2 matching 10 bases. The CDR3 runs to 16 residues. V dropped 5 bases and J dropped 6; count of bases not matched to a gene: 10. Germline loops: CDR1 LNHDA, CDR2 SQIVND (reference sequence). CDR3 bases read: TGTGCCAGTAGTCCCCTTTGGGGGACTAGCGTCAATGAG. It yields the protein CASSPLWGTSVNE. The CDR3 reads in full as CASSPLWGTSVNEQFF.

On this clone: The read ends 3 residues shy of where the CDR3 ends; the end is completed using the germline J gene. The V and J genes are TRBV30 and TRBJ1-1, with D unresolved. This CDR3 region has 12 residues. Germline CDR1 reads GTSNPN; CDR2 reads SVGIG (reference sequence). The CDR3 sequence: CAWSKQPYEAFF. CDR3 DNA, as far as it was read: TGTGCCTGGAGCAAACAGCCCTACGAG.

As concerns this clone: The CDR3 goes on 3 residues after the read ends, and that part is filled in from the germline J gene. The chain recombines TRBV5-6 with TRBJ2-7; the match to TRBD2 covers 8 bases. Germline CDR1 reads SGHDT; CDR2 reads YYEEEE. V lost 4 bases and J lost 4; bases outside the gene matches: 10. The length of the CDR3 is 15 residues. The CDR3 here is CASSETRLAIYEQYF. The CDR3 DNA, read in part, is TGTGCCAGCAGCGAAACCCGACTAGCGATTTACGAG. Combining the CDR3 with reference TRBV5-6 and TRBJ2-7 gives the whole variable domain DAGVTQSPTHLIKTRGQQVTLRCSPKSGHDTVSWYQQALGQGPQFIFQYYEEEERQRGNFPDRFSGHQFPNYSSELNVNALLLGDSALYLCASSETRLAIYEQYFGPGTRLTVT.

About this clone: The read terminates 3 residues before the CDR3 end, so the remaining end is supplied by the germline J gene. This rearrangement joins TRBV5-1 to TRBJ1-5; 12 bases are a match to TRBD1. Trimming took 0 bases from V and 3 from J; bases not matched to a gene: 7. CDR1 and CDR2 (germline): SGHRS, YFSETQ. CDR3 length: 18 amino acids. The CDR3 sequence: CASSLGPGQGAINQPQHF. The covered CDR3 bases are TGCGCCAGCAGCTTGGGACCGGGACAGGGGGCAATCAATCAGCCC.

In the case of this clone: The read halts 3 residues ahead of the CDR3 end, with the missing end drawn from the germline J gene. V and J are TRBV19 and TRBJ2-5; TRBD2 might be the D (6 bases). The CDR3 covers 14 residues. V lost 6 bases to trimming and J lost 6 bases, with 17 bases between them. Germline V CDR1 and CDR2: LNHDA, SQIVND (reference sequence). CDR3: CASSQSMGGQTQYF. The DNA read from the CDR3 is TGTGCCAGTAGCCAGTCAATGGGGGGTCAGACC.

As regards this clone: The CDR3 is cut off 3 residues early in the read; its end comes from the germline J gene. The rearrangement joins TRBV2 to TRBJ2-7; 10 bases align to TRBD1. Per the germline V gene, CDR1 is SNHLY and CDR2 is FYNNEI. V lost 6 bases to trimming and J lost 5 bases; unmatched junction nucleotides: 7. The CDR3 is 14 residues long. CDR3 DNA, as far as it was read: TGTGCCAGCAGGGAGACAGGGGGCGGAAACGAG. Its translation is CASRETGGGNE. The CDR3, in full, reads CASRETGGGNEQYF.

Turning to this clone: The read ends 3 residues early relative to the CDR3; the germline J gene fills the gap. This sequence joins TRBV20-1 and TRBJ2-1; the D is unclear. The CDR3 loop spans 12 amino acids. Deletions cut 5 bases from V and 6 bases from J, with 11 bases between. The V gene's germline CDR1 is DFQATT and CDR2 SNEGSKA (reference sequence). CDR3 DNA, as far as it was read: TGCAGTGCTTACGTGGGCTTCAATGAG. Protein: CSAYVGFNE. The whole CDR3 protein is CSAYVGFNEQFF.

The CDR3: CSARGQGRDNEQFF. The CDR3 DNA, read in part, is TGCAGTGCTAGAGGGCAGGGGCGCGACAATGAG. The chain joins TRBV20-1 to TRBJ2-1; maybe TRBD1 (6 bases). The CDR3 is cut off 3 residues early in the read; its end comes from the germline J gene. Germline lookup yields CDR1 DFQATT and CDR2 SNEGSKA (reference sequence). The V and J ends lost 1 base and 5 bases respectively, with 12 bases between them. The CDR3 sequence is 14 residues long.

Turning to this clone: From the germline J gene comes the end of the CDR3, since the read stops 3 residues before it. J is TRBJ1-1 and V is TRBV28; D gene ambiguous. Germline CDR1 MDHEN, CDR2 SYDVKM. The V gene lost 3 bases and the J gene lost 1 base, with 3 bases spanning the gap. CDR3 length: 12 residues. CDR3 sequence: CASSFRNTEAFF. The DNA read from the CDR3 is TGTGCCAGCAGTTTCAGGAACACTGAA.

With respect to this clone: The read falls 3 residues short of the CDR3 end, and the missing part is taken from the germline J gene. The chain combines TRBV7-3 with TRBJ1-6; 8 nucleotides line up with TRBD1. From germline, CDR1 is SGHTA and CDR2 FQGTGA. The CDR3 consists of 16 residues. Germline trimming cut 5 bases from V and 9 bases from J; bases unmatched to any gene: 12. Partial CDR3 DNA: TGTGCCAGCAGCCGTGGGACACAGGGGGTCAGTTCACCC. Translation: CASSRGTQGVSSP. The full CDR3 is CASSRGTQGVSSPLHF. Using reference TRBV7-3 and TRBJ1-6 for the parts outside the CDR3, the full variable domain is GAGVSQTPSNKVTEKGKYVELRCDPISGHTALYWYRQSLGQGPEFLIYFQGTGAADDSGLPNDRFFAVRPEGSVSTLKIQRTERGDSAVYLCASSRGTQGVSSPLHFGNGTRLTVT.